This TCR beta chain came from a study of T cells after yellow fever vaccination. General study findings and limits: The study re-detected most primary-vaccination clones after the booster (approximately 97% CD4, roughly 85% CD8).

The CDR3 length is 13 residues. CDR1 and CDR2 (germline): MNHNS, SASEGT. V lost 7 bases to trimming and J lost 5 bases, with 11 bases between them. The TCR cDNA carried a universal primer site and UMIs from 5'RACE template switching. MiXCR, run by TCRdb on the 5' RACE reads, gives a single entry per CDR3 protein. The sample consists of 450,000 to 550,000 distinct CDR3 sequences, under 25% of them appearing once. Of note for this clonotype: Its antigen is unknown.

Sequenced here: PBMCs, sampled 15 days after the yellow fever booster vaccination. The TCR comes from a man aged 30-40 years who received the YFV17D yellow fever vaccine. The gene calls are TRBV6-1 and TRBJ1-4, with D perhaps TRBD1 (6 bases). The CDR3 loop reads CASTGRGNEKLFF. In DNA, the CDR3 is TGTGCCAGCACGGGGAGGGGGAATGAAAAACTGTTTTTT.